The subject of this entry is one TCR beta chain. The record originates from a study of shared clonotypes between healthy human individuals. The protocol was immunoSEQ multiplex PCR, while the TCRdb copy is restricted to in-frame clones and leaves out a portion. The sample gives about 2.4 million clones, roughly nine tenths of which show up once; around 0.14% is in the top ten. Trimming stripped 5 bases from V and 6 bases from J, with 12 bases between. Germline loops: CDR1 SGHRS, CDR2 YFSETQ. CDR3 size: 14 residues. This rearrangement joins TRBV5-1 to TRBJ1-6; weak D call: TRBD1 (6 bases). Material for sequencing was naive CD4+ T cells sorted from blood. Subset: CD45RA+ positively selected. The TCR originated in a man younger than 35 in good health. Here the CDR3 DNA reads TGCGCCAGCAGAAAGGACAGTAGTAATTCACCCCTCCACTTT. This translates into CASRKDSSNSPLHF.